The rows below give T cell receptor beta chains drawn from one sample of a study of blood T cell repertoires in COVID-19. Profiled with immunoSEQ multiplex PCR; TCRdb holds only in-frame clones, not every one. The table lists 180,000 or so clones, over 65% of them singletons. Sequencing was performed on PBMCs or T cells enriched from blood (not recorded which). The receptors were gathered from a woman aged 45 to 65 who had recovered from COVID-19. CDR3s include the opening cysteine and the closing phenylalanine or tryptophan. D genes are given only for firm matches. Clone size is not always given. Where it is, it says once, few, many or a class for expanded clones.

clone size	D gene	V gene	J gene	CDR3 DNA	CDR3 protein
-	-	TRBV27	TRBJ1-2	TGTGCCAGCGGGAGGGGGGGGCCCTATGGCTACACCTTC	CASGRGGPYGYTF
-	-	TRBV29-1	TRBJ1-2	TGCAGCGTTCGACCCGCAGGGCGGCGTGGGTATGGCTACACCTTC	CSVRPAGRRGYGYTF
few	TRBD1	TRBV19	TRBJ2-6	TGTGCCAGTAGTATCACCTGGGCAGGGGGCGCTGGGGCCAACGTCCTGACTTTC	CASSITWAGGAGANVLTF
-	-	TRBV30	TRBJ1-6	TGTGCCTGGAGTGTGGACAGCAATAATTCACCCCTCCACTTT	CAWSVDSNNSPLHF
-	-	TRBV6-6	TRBJ2-5	TGTGCCAGCAGTTACGGCGGTGAGGAGACCCAGTACTTC	CASSYGGEETQYF
many	TRBD2	TRBV28	TRBJ2-1	TGTGCCAGCATGGGACTAGCGGGAGGCGTCTACAATGAGCAGTTCTTC	CASMGLAGGVYNEQFF
once	TRBD1	TRBV19	TRBJ1-5	TGTGCCAGTAGTATTTGGGACAGGGGGCGCGTGACCCCCCATAGCAATCAGCCCCAGCATTTT	CASSIWDRGRVTPHSNQPQHF
-	-	TRBV27	TRBJ2-1	TGTGCCAGCACTCCCTTTCCCCCCGCTAGGAATGAGCAGTTCTTC	CASTPFPPARNEQFF
-	-	TRBV18	TRBJ1-1	TGTGCCAGCTCGCTATGGGCGGAGGCAGCTTTCTTT	CASSLWAEAAFF
-	TRBD1	TRBV28	TRBJ1-2	TGTGCCAGTGAGTTACCGGGACAGAACTATGGCTACACCTTC	CASELPGQNYGYTF